The 8 T cell receptor beta chains presented below share a single source sample, sequenced in a study of blood T cells in healthy people across ages. Using a J-beta primer mix together with a sample-barcoded 5' primer, a second PCR was run for roughly 7 to 12 cycles. TCRdb reprocessed the 5' RACE reads with MiXCR, giving one entry per CDR3 protein. The sample shows hundreds of thousands of distinct CDR3 sequences, about 30% of them seen only once. The source material was blood. Source of these receptors: a woman of 80 years or more in good health.

Many counts were recorded for this clonotype. V gene TRBV7-3 combines with J gene TRBJ2-1, with a weak D call TRBD1 (5 bases). CDR3 length equals 14 residues. Germline V gene lookup returns CDR1 SGHTA and CDR2 FQGTGA. V shed 2 bases and J shed 5 bases, with 10 bases lying between them. The chain's CDR3 is CASSLSTVHNEQFF. DNA of the CDR3: TGTGCCAGCAGCTTATCGACAGTACACAATGAGCAGTTCTTC.

A few counts support this clonotype. A much larger clone differs from this one at a single base, so this may be a read error. This chain joins TRBV7-7 and TRBJ2-1; TRBD1 matches at 11 bases. Germline lookup yields CDR1 SSHAT and CDR2 FNYEAQ (reference sequence). The CDR3 consists of 15 residues. The CDR3 protein is CASSPRTGGTKTQFF. Here the CDR3 DNA reads TGTGCTAGCAGCCCACGGACAGGGGGCACGAAGACCCAGTTCTTC.

This clonotype came up many times. The CDR3 here is CASSPFGGAEQYF. The CDR3 DNA follows: TGCGCCAGCAGCCCGTTTGGGGGAGCGGAGCAGTACTTC. The gene calls are TRBV4-3 and TRBJ2-4; either TRBD1 or TRBD2 may fit D (5 bases each). V was clipped by 4 bases and J by 13 bases, with 17 bases between them. The CDR3 runs to 13 residues. CDR1 is LGHNA and CDR2 is YSLEER in the germline V gene.

This clonotype was detected ten times or more. The J gene is TRBJ1-4, the V gene TRBV5-6; D is perhaps TRBD1 (5 bases). The CDR3 has 16 residues. Germline CDR1 is SGHDT and CDR2 is YYEEEE. The V gene lost 0 bases and the J gene lost 4 bases, with 13 bases spanning the gap. Here the CDR3 reads CASSLAPGALNEKLFF. The CDR3 coding sequence is TGTGCCAGCAGCTTGGCGCCTGGGGCTCTTAATGAAAAACTGTTTTTT.

A note on this clonotype: This could be a read error, since a much larger clone is one nucleotide away. This sequence joins TRBV20-1 and TRBJ2-5; the D gene is possibly TRBD2 (5 bases). Judging by the DNA end, TRBJ2-1 fits better; the J call may be wrong. This CDR3 comprises 14 residues. In germline, CDR1 is DFQATT, CDR2 SNEGSKA (reference sequence). The chain's CDR3 is CSARVLGNQETQFF. DNA for the CDR3: TGCAGTGCTAGGGTACTAGGGAACCAGGAGACCCAGTTCTTC.

This clonotype was seen repeatedly, ten times or more. The chain is built from TRBV12-3 or TRBV12-4 and TRBJ1-1, with D tentatively TRBD1 (5 bases). V was pared by 6 bases and J by 3 bases, with 11 bases between. This CDR3 spans 13 amino acids. The CDR3 DNA reads TGTGCCAGCAGCTGGTTGGGGGACACTGAAGCTTTCTTT. Amino acids: CASSWLGDTEAFF.

This chain connects TRBV20-1 to TRBJ1-3; TRBD1 matches 10 bases. CDR3 length equals 14 residues. V was clipped by 4 bases and J by 2 bases; unmatched bases: 2. The germline V gene has CDR1 DFQATT and CDR2 SNEGSKA (reference sequence). The DNA of the CDR3 is TGCAGTGCTACAGGGACAGGGGCTGGAAACACCATATATTTT. This gives the protein CSATGTGAGNTIYF.

This clonotype was picked up many times. The chain uses TRBV11-3 and TRBJ2-1; D tentatively reads TRBD1 or TRBD2 (5 bases each). The CDR3 is made up of 12 amino acids. Germline V gene sequence: CDR1 SGHNT, CDR2 YENEEA. V was shortened by 2 bases and J by 9 bases, with 8 bases between the two germline ends. CDR3 loop: CASSLRGVEQFF. For the CDR3, the DNA is TGTGCCAGCAGCTTAAGAGGGGTTGAGCAGTTCTTC.